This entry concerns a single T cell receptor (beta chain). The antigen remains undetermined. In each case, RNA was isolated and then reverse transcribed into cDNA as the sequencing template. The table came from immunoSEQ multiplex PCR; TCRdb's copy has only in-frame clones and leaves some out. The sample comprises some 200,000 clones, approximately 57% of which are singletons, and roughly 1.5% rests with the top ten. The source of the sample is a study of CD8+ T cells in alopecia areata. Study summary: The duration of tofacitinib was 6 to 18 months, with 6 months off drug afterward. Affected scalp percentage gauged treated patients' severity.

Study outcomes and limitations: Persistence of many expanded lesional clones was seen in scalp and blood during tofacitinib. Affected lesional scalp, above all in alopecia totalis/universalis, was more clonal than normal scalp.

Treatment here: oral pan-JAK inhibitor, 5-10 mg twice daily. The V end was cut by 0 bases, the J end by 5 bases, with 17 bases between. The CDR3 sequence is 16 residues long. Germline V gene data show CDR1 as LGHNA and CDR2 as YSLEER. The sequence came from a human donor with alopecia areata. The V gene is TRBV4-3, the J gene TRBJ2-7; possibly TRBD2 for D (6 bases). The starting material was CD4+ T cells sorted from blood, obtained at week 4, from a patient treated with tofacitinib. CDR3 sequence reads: CASSQDRRDPGDEQYF. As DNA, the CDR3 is TGCGCCAGCAGCCAAGATCGGAGGGACCCCGGGGACGAGCAGTACTTC.